The TCR beta chain described here comes from a study of immune reconstitution after stem cell transplant in scleroderma. This clonotype is categorized as medium-sized. TCRdb recomputed calls from the RT-PCR reads with MiXCR, one row per CDR3 protein. Of 2,000 to 2,500 distinct CDR3 sequences in the sample, 8.6% are singletons; the top ten hold roughly 25%. Germline loops: CDR1 SGHRS, CDR2 YFSETQ. The CDR3 sequence is 15 residues long. Trimming stripped 2 bases from V and 9 bases from J, with 18 bases between. This TCR derives from a male donor with systemic sclerosis. This specimen was taken before or after autologous hematopoietic stem cell transplantation (not recorded which). The chain employs TRBV5-1 and TRBJ2-1; D is possibly TRBD1 (5 bases). The DNA for the CDR3 is TGCGCCAGCAGCTTATCAGGGATAAGTTCACGTGAGCAGTTCTTC. Its translation: CASSLSGISSREQFF.